This T cell receptor beta chain derives from a study of blood T cell repertoires in COVID-19 (TCRdb year 2020). At the level of the whole study: Samples from collaborators originated in the United States, Italy and Spain and spanned both the acute and convalescent phases of COVID-19. HLA class I and class II types, where available, came from metadata supplied by the sample provider rather than from assay-based typing. The sample metadata nearly always contained a de-identified subject ID, COVID-19 status, age in years and sex. The material from the prospective study consisted of cDNA or gDNA derived from T cells, B-cell-depleted T cells, or PBMCs. The repertoires were released in a freely available public database meant as a resource for research on the immune response to SARS-CoV-2. Samples came from the ongoing ImmuneRACE study (first 160 participants) plus 1,254 subjects from 6 global collaborators. The dataset comprised deeply sampled blood TCRbeta repertoires from subjects exposed to, actively infected with, or recovered from COVID-19. The research as a whole found: How much clinical and demographic metadata was included differed by source and by participant, and the metadata was provided uncurated.

According to the germline V gene, CDR1 reads SGHAT and CDR2 reads FQNNGV. V has 3 bases trimmed and J has 2 bases trimmed; junction bases matching no gene number 3. Counted from cysteine to phenylalanine, this CDR3 has 15 amino acids. Of all the DNA, just the CDR3 is kept, 45 bases in frame from base 1. For this clone: Its recognized antigen is unknown. No base qualities exist here, and no much larger clone lies one base off it.

TCRbeta CDR3 regions were amplified from genomic DNA using the immunoSEQ Assay, a bias-controlled multiplex PCR. Per the source publication's procedure: Nucleated cell counts per sample were estimated from amplification of reference gene primers within the assay. Sequence reads were collapsed and filtered to measure the absolute abundance of every unique TCRbeta CDR3 rearrangement. For each sample, productive Simpson clonality was calculated by taking the square root of Simpson's diversity index across productive rearrangements. The clones in this table, taken by TCRdb from immuneACCESS, are in-frame only. Not every clone is retained; where verified, under half of the shortfall comes from an unresolved V gene, and the cause of the rest is unknown. V, J and clone size derive from that table, while D and trimming were established from the DNA sequence. The sample data list more than 200,000 clones, and approximately 83% of these were observed just once. The top ten constitute approximately 4% of the sample.

Collaborating institutions collected whole blood in K2EDTA tubes following their own protocols. For TCRbeta analysis, collaborator samples were shipped as frozen whole blood, as isolated PBMCs, or as DNA extracted from either sample type. The receptor was isolated from a man aged 50 to 60 with active or convalescent COVID-19. The chain is encoded by TRBV11-2 joined to TRBJ2-7; 11 bases in the junction line up with TRBD2. Material: peripheral blood. The DNA is TGTGCCAGCAGCTTGGAACTAGCGGGGGCCTACGAGCAGTACTTC. This gives the protein CASSLELAGAYEQYF.